Shown below are 19 T cell receptor beta chains from a single sample sequenced in a study of blood T cell repertoires in COVID-19. Produced via immunoSEQ multiplex PCR; TCRdb's table is partial and in-frame only. The sample holds 130,000 or so clones, around 81% seen once. The sample taken for sequencing was peripheral blood. The source is a woman aged 55-75 years with active or convalescent COVID-19.

The V and J genes are TRBV27 and TRBJ1-6; 10 nucleotides agree with TRBD1. Per the germline V gene, CDR1 is MNHEY and CDR2 is SMNVEV (reference sequence). The trim removed 6 bases at V and 7 bases at J, leaving 9 bases unmatched. The CDR3 extends over 16 amino acids. For the CDR3, the DNA is TGTGCCAGCAGCCCCCTGCCGGGACAGGGGAATTCACCCCTCCACTTT. Its translation: CASSPLPGQGNSPLHF.

In this sample, this clone turned up once. V and J are TRBV6-2 or TRBV6-3 and TRBJ2-1; tentatively, D is TRBD1 (6 bases). With 1 base removed from V and 10 bases from J, the gap between germline ends came to 11 bases. The CDR3 runs to 13 residues. Germline CDR1 MNHEY, CDR2 SVGEGT. The CDR3 coding sequence is TGTGCCAGCAGTTACTTATCTCAGGGGGAGCAGTTCTTC. It is translated as CASSYLSQGEQFF.

CDR3 region: CASSLPVSDTQYF. The CDR3 nucleotides read TGTGCCAGCAGCCTGCCGGTTTCAGATACGCAGTATTTT. This chain uses TRBV7-9 with TRBJ2-3, with D uncertain. V was pared by 5 bases and J by 4 bases, with 10 bases between. Germline CDR1 is SEHNR and CDR2 is FQNEAQ (reference sequence). The CDR3 contains 13 residues.

The genes are TRBV9 and TRBJ2-7, with TRBD2 as a possible D gene (6 bases). V was clipped by 4 bases and J by 3 bases, with 17 bases between them. This CDR3 contains 15 residues. Germline V lookup: CDR1 SGDLS, CDR2 YYNGEE. The CDR3 DNA follows: TGTGCCAGCAGCCCCTGGGGTAGCGGTAGCTACGAGCAGTACTTC. This codes for CASSPWGSGSYEQYF.

CDR3 coding DNA: TGTGCCAGCAAACCAGCGGTAATCACAGATACGCAGTATTTT. It codes for CASKPAVITDTQYF. V and J are TRBV28 and TRBJ2-3; weak D call: TRBD2 (5 bases). Germline V gives CDR1 MDHEN, CDR2 SYDVKM. This CDR3 contains 14 residues. With 7 bases removed from V and 2 bases from J, the gap between germline ends came to 13 bases.

CDR3 sequence (DNA): TGTGCCAGCAGTTTACAACTAGCGGGGGCGTACAATGAGCAGTTCTTC. This sequence encodes CASSLQLAGAYNEQFF. The chain recombines TRBV28 with TRBJ2-1; 11 bases fit TRBD2. Germline V gene data show CDR1 as MDHEN and CDR2 as SYDVKM. V lost 2 bases and J lost 4; bases outside the gene matches: 4. The CDR3 contains 16 residues.

The chain links TRBV7-2 to TRBJ1-2; D gene uncertain. V lost 5 bases and J lost 2, with 6 bases in between. This CDR3 has 12 residues. From germline, CDR1 is SGHTA and CDR2 FQGNSA. CDR3 coding DNA: TGTGCCAGCAGCCTCCTGAACTATGGCTACACCTTC. Residues: CASSLLNYGYTF.

The chain carries TRBV19 and TRBJ2-2; 7 bases map to TRBD2. Germline V gives CDR1 LNHDA, CDR2 SQIVND (reference sequence). The length of the CDR3 is 15 residues. J lost 4 bases, V lost 5 bases, and 7 bases had no gene match. The CDR3 nucleotides read TGTGCCAGTAGTGCAGGACTAGTTTCCACCGGGGAGCTGTTTTTT. Its protein is CASSAGLVSTGELFF.

The V and J genes are TRBV5-1 and TRBJ2-5, with 7 bases identical to TRBD1. Looked up from germline, CDR1 is SGHRS and CDR2 is YFSETQ. The CDR3 is 13 amino acids. Trimming cost V 0 bases and J 4 bases; bases outside gene matches: 0. CDR3 coding DNA: TGCGCCAGCAGCTTGGGACAGGGAGAGACCCAGTACTTC. It codes for CASSLGQGETQYF. The complete variable domain, with remaining parts taken from reference TRBV5-1 and TRBJ2-5, reads KAGVTQTPRYLIKTRGQQVTLSCSPISGHRSVSWYQQTPGQGLQFLFEYFSETQRNKGNFPGRFSGRQFSNSRSEMNVSTLELGDSALYLCASSLGQGETQYFGPGTRLLVL.

The gene calls are TRBV5-1 and TRBJ2-5; TRBD2 is a possible D gene (5 bases). Germline V gene sequence: CDR1 SGHRS, CDR2 YFSETQ. Trimming stripped 0 bases from V and 7 bases from J, with 7 bases between. This CDR3 comprises 12 residues. DNA for the CDR3: TGCGCCAGCAGCTTGGACCGGGGGACCCAGTACTTC. This gives the protein CASSLDRGTQYF.

The V gene is TRBV19, the J gene TRBJ1-1; 8 bases fit TRBD1. The CDR3 sequence is 15 residues long. V dropped 5 bases and J dropped 1; count of bases not matched to a gene: 6. Per the germline V gene, CDR1 is LNHDA and CDR2 is SQIVND (reference sequence). The CDR3 here is CASSLWTGKNTEAFF. In DNA, the CDR3 is TGTGCCAGTAGTCTATGGACAGGGAAGAACACTGAAGCTTTCTTT.

The genes are TRBV19 and TRBJ1-5, with TRBD1 identical over 7 bases. CDR3 length: 15 amino acids. J was trimmed by 0 bases and V by 4 bases; bases with no gene match: 3. Per the germline V gene, CDR1 is LNHDA and CDR2 is SQIVND (reference sequence). CDR3 sequence reads: CASSTGQISNQPQHF. The CDR3 DNA sequence: TGTGCCAGTAGTACGGGACAGATTAGCAATCAGCCCCAGCATTTT.

The chain combines TRBV2 with TRBJ1-1; D gene ambiguous. The CDR3 is made up of 15 amino acids. In germline, CDR1 is SNHLY, CDR2 FYNNEI. Deletions cut 1 base from V and 10 bases from J, with 19 bases between. The DNA of the CDR3 is TGTGCCAGCAGTGAAGGGCCCGGGGAGCAGTTCGTAGCTTTCTTT. This codes for CASSEGPGEQFVAFF. The full variable domain, with the rest looked up from reference TRBV2 and TRBJ1-1, is EPEVTQTPSHQVTQMGQEVILRCVPISNHLYFYWYRQILGQKVEFLVSFYNNEISEKSEIFDDQFSVERPDGSNFTLKIRSTKLEDSAMYFCASSEGPGEQFVAFFGQGTRLTVV.

This chain uses TRBV28 with TRBJ2-7, with 12 positions matching TRBD1. Unmatched junction bases numbered 14, after V lost 6 bases and J lost 8 bases. The CDR3 loop spans 16 amino acids. In germline, CDR1 is MDHEN, CDR2 SYDVKM. The CDR3 loop is CASSLPTGTGGMKQYV. CDR3 bases: TGTGCCAGCAGCCTCCCTACCGGGACAGGGGGCATGAAGCAGTACGTC.

This rearrangement joins TRBV6-2 or TRBV6-3 to TRBJ2-2, with TRBD2 matching over 7 bases. V was pared by 2 bases and J by 4 bases, with 4 bases of the junction left unmatched. The germline V gene has CDR1 MNHEY and CDR2 SVGEGT. The length of the CDR3 is 15 residues. The CDR3 loop is CASSYRDYFTGELFF. The CDR3 DNA reads TGTGCCAGCAGTTACCGGGACTATTTCACCGGGGAGCTGTTTTTT.

The rearrangement joins TRBV28 to TRBJ2-1; 9 bases match TRBD1. The J segment lost 4 bases and the V segment lost 0 bases, leaving 1 base of the junction unmatched. Per germline, CDR1 MDHEN and CDR2 SYDVKM. This CDR3 is 15 amino acids long. DNA of the CDR3: TGTGCCAGCAGTTTATGGACAGGGGGATACAATGAGCAGTTCTTC. It is translated as CASSLWTGGYNEQFF.

V is TRBV7-2 and J is TRBJ1-1; 8 bases are a match to TRBD1. This CDR3 region has 14 residues. V was pared by 5 bases and J by 2 bases, with 4 bases of the junction left unmatched. CDR1 is SGHTA and CDR2 is FQGNSA in the germline V gene. In DNA, the CDR3 is TGTGCCAGCAGCCTGGACAGGGCTAACACTGAAGCTTTCTTT. Its protein is CASSLDRANTEAFF.

The V gene is TRBV9, the J gene TRBJ1-1; D is ambiguous. The V end was cut by 4 bases, the J end by 0 bases, with 7 bases between. The CDR3 totals 13 residues. Germline CDR1 reads SGDLS; CDR2 reads YYNGEE. The CDR3: CASSPRMNTEAFF. CDR3 nucleotides: TGTGCCAGCAGCCCGCGGATGAACACTGAAGCTTTCTTT. Supplemented by reference TRBV9 and TRBJ1-1, the full variable domain reads DSGVTQTPKHLITATGQRVTLRCSPRSGDLSVYWYQQSLDQGLQFLIQYYNGEERAKGNILERFSAQQFPDLHSELNLSSLELGDSALYFCASSPRMNTEAFFGQGTRLTVV.

This clone was counted only a few times. J is TRBJ1-1 and V is TRBV27; D possibly corresponds to TRBD1 (5 bases). The CDR3 has 15 amino acids. The V gene's germline CDR1 is MNHEY and CDR2 SMNVEV (reference sequence). V lost 3 bases and J lost 3, with 14 bases in between. CDR3 sequence (DNA): TGTGCCAGCAGTTTTAGCCTCCCGGGGGACACTGAAGCTTTCTTT. This encodes CASSFSLPGDTEAFF.